This T cell receptor (beta chain) was found in a study of siplizumab effects on memory and regulatory T cells. Whole-study context: Paired mixed lymphocyte reactions received either siplizumab at about 0.96 ug/mL or no drug.

The data were produced by immunoSEQ multiplex PCR, yet TCRdb's version contains in-frame clones alone and is incomplete. Of 15,000 to 25,000 clones in the sample, about 40% were seen once. Study-level findings and limits: There were only a minor fraction of alloreactive clones that mapped to unstimulated subsets. Among mappable alloreactive CD4+ clones, the Treg-derived fraction averaged around 70% with siplizumab versus approximately 26% in controls.

The mixed lymphocyte reaction cells underwent coculture at 37°C for around six days. The reaction combined CFSE-labelled responder PBMCs and Violet Dye-labelled stimulator PBMCs at a 1:1 ratio. V was cut by 6 bases and J by 3 bases, with 12 bases left in between. The length of the CDR3 is 14 residues. Germline CDR1 reads LGHNT; CDR2 reads FRNRAP. Notes on this clone: The antigen is not known.

The TCR sequence derives from a human donor in good health; the cells came from an allogeneic mixed lymphocyte reaction. Some clones in this sample may be carry-over from other donors' samples. The genes are TRBV12-5 and TRBJ1-5; D is ambiguous. The specimen sequenced was CFSE-low (dividing) CD4+ T cells sorted from an allogeneic mixed lymphocyte reaction. In DNA form, the CDR3 reads TGTGCTAGTGGCCCCGACATCTCCAATCAGCCCCAGCATTTT. Amino acids: CASGPDISNQPQHF.